The entry below gives a single T cell receptor beta chain sequence along with its context. The target of this receptor is not known. Per-nucleotide qualities are absent, and no much larger clonotype sits a single base away. High-throughput TCR beta sequencing profiled peripheral blood CD8+ and CD4+ T cells from healthy donors, Susac syndrome patients and multiple sclerosis patients. The Susac syndrome patients fulfilled recently defined diagnostic criteria for either definite or probable disease. CD8+ TEMRA cells were enriched by FACS, while bulk CD8+ and CD4+ T cells were purified by magnetic negative isolation. Blood was collected in EDTA tubes and processed within 24 hours, with PBMCs isolated through density gradient centrifugation. PBMCs intended for TCR sequencing were frozen in liquid nitrogen and were later thawed in a 37 degrees C water bath. Purity of sorted or isolated CD4+, CD8+ and CD8+ TEMRA cells was at least 90%.

The data were obtained in a study of CD8 T cells in Susac syndrome (dated by TCRdb to 2018 to 2020). In terms of the full investigation: Of the Susac syndrome patients who were sequenced, more than five had clinically active disease and eight were in clinical remission. At blood withdrawal, Susac syndrome patients were therapy-naive, treated with corticosteroids (with IVIg additionally given to some), or treated with IVIg alone. Repertoire sequencing was used to test whether CD8+ T cell activation and differentiation in Susac syndrome was antigen driven. The clonality of the CD8+ T cell repertoire was compared across over 10 healthy donors, roughly 14 Susac syndrome patients and fewer than 16 multiple sclerosis patients. Points the paper makes about the study in general: The study acknowledged that relatively few individuals were included in the TCR sequencing and HLA analysis. Around 16 and five Susac-specific public clones were found in the total CD8+ and CD8+ TEMRA repertoires, respectively. Susac syndrome CD8+ repertoires showed clonal expansion, highest in CD8+ TEMRA cells and greater in clinically active than remitting patients.

The CDR3 holds 18 amino acids from the cysteine to the phenylalanine. Only the CDR3 part of the read is kept: 54 bases, read in frame from the first base. Based on the germline V gene, the CDR1 and CDR2 sequences are MDHEN and SYDVKM. Trimming takes 5 bases off V and 4 bases off J; junction bases not matched to a gene: 7. RNA was extracted using the RNeasy kit, and roughly 0.5 to 1 microgram was reverse transcribed with random hexamers. TCR beta CDR3 regions were amplified with the immunoSEQ multiplex PCR assay covering 54 Vbeta and 13 Jbeta segments. PCR amplification bias was corrected using a synthetic template baseline for primer optimization and computational correction. As for how the authors treated the data: Reads were annotated to V, D and J genes according to IMGT and were analyzed with immunoSEQ Analyzer, with only productive sequences retained. Clonality was computed as one minus Shannon entropy normalized by log2 of the number of productive unique sequences. Public and private clones were assessed among the 100 most prevalent clones of each patient and control. Susac-specific clones were defined as absent from healthy and MS cohorts, around 970 published viral clones and other ImmuneACCESS disease sequences. The public sequencing data were trimmed at Q25 with fastp and processed into clonotypes with MiXCR by TCRdb, which kept only in-frame beta chains. Duplicate CDR3 protein sequences are folded into a single record with the most common DNA and genes. TCRdb, not the original authors, processed these V and J calls. This sample has tens of thousands of distinct CDR3 sequences in its table, and 85% to 95% of those were observed once. The ten largest clones add up to less than 0.6% of the sample.

This TCR came from a human donor with Susac syndrome. The sequencing input was CD8+ T cells from PBMCs. The sequence joins TRBV28 to TRBJ2-2, with TRBD2 matching 16 junction bases. The CDR3 region: CASSGTSGRALGTGELFF. DNA sequence: TGTGCCAGCAGTGGGACTAGCGGGAGGGCCCTCGGCACCGGGGAGCTGTTTTTT.